The 5 T cell receptor beta chains reported below all come from one sample, sequenced in a study of blood T cell repertoires in COVID-19 (TCRdb year 2020). The library was made by the immunoSEQ multiplex PCR assay. Held by TCRdb, this immuneACCESS table contains in-frame sequences only and omits some clones. Under half of the omission traces to an unresolved V gene where checked; the cause of the rest is unknown. The sample has about 180,000 clones on record, roughly nine tenths of them singletons. Around 21% of the sample is held by the ten biggest clonotypes. The sample comprised peripheral blood. The receptors stem from a man between 70 and 80 years old with active or convalescent COVID-19.

This chain uses TRBV5-4 with TRBJ1-2; D unresolved. CDR1 and CDR2 (germline): SGHNT, YYREEE (reference sequence). The CDR3 spans 15 residues. The V end was cut by 4 bases, the J end by 8 bases, with 21 bases between. In DNA form, the CDR3 reads TGTGCCAGCAGCCGACCCCTCGGAGGGAGGGAAGGCTACACCTTC. This sequence encodes CASSRPLGGREGYTF.

In this sample, this clone turned up once. J is TRBJ1-5 and V is TRBV19; 9 nucleotides agree with TRBD1. The germline V gene encodes CDR1 LNHDA and CDR2 SQIVND (reference sequence). With 8 bases clipped from V and 9 bases from J, the junction kept 11 bases outside the gene matches. The CDR3 has 14 amino acids. CDR3 sequence reads: CASEMGQGQGPQHF. The CDR3 DNA reads TGTGCCAGTGAGATGGGACAGGGCCAGGGGCCCCAGCATTTT.

This chain joins TRBV20-1 and TRBJ2-1, with 7 positions matching TRBD2. Germline assignment: CDR1 DFQATT and CDR2 SNEGSKA (reference sequence). Trimming cost V 3 bases and J 8 bases; bases outside gene matches: 7. The CDR3 consists of 13 residues. CDR3 nucleotide sequence: TGCAGTGCTAGTTCTGGGACTACGGATGAGCAGTTCTTC. Translated, it gives CSASSGTTDEQFF.

The chain has TRBV5-4 and TRBJ2-1; 11 positions agree with TRBD2. With 3 bases clipped from V and 6 bases from J, the junction kept 8 bases outside the gene matches. The CDR3 covers 16 residues. Germline V gene lookup returns CDR1 SGHNT and CDR2 YYREEE (reference sequence). In DNA, the CDR3 is TGTGCCAGCAGCTCAGGACTAGCGGGTCCCGGCAATGAGCAGTTCTTC. It specifies CASSSGLAGPGNEQFF.

The V call is TRBV7-9, the J call TRBJ2-7; possibly TRBD2 for D (6 bases). V lost 5 bases and J lost 6, with 14 bases in between. This CDR3 region has 13 residues. In germline, CDR1 is SEHNR, CDR2 FQNEAQ (reference sequence). CDR3 bases: TGTGCCAGCAGCATCGGGACTCACGGCGAGCAGTACTTC. The encoded protein is CASSIGTHGEQYF.